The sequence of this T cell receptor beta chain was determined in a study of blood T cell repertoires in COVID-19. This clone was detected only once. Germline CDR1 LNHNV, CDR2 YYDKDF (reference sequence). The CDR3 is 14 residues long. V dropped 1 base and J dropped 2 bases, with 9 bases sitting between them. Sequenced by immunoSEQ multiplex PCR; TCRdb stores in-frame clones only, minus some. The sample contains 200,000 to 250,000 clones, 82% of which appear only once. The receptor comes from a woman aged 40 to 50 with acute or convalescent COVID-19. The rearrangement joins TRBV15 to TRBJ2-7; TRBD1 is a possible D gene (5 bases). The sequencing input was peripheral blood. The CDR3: CATSRGAQAYEQYF. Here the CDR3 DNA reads TGTGCCACCAGCAGAGGGGCACAGGCCTACGAGCAGTACTTC.